These 13 T cell receptor beta chains were all obtained from the same sample, sequenced in a study of T cell repertoires in cytomegalovirus infection. TCRdb fed the reads into MiXCR, producing one record per CDR3 protein. The repertoire holds roughly 640,000 distinct CDR3 sequences, more than 20% seen once, with 6.5% to 10% in the top ten. The sequencing input was CD8+ T cells from PBMCs. Receptors were obtained from a human donor in good health (CMV status not recorded). Some clones in this sample may be carry-over from other donors' samples.

The rearrangement links TRBV5-1 to TRBJ1-2; no firm D call. Germline lookup yields CDR1 SGHRS and CDR2 YFSETQ. Deletions cut 4 bases from V and 6 bases from J, with 10 bases between. The CDR3 is 12 amino acids. DNA of the CDR3: TGCGCCAGCAGCACCGACGGAGATGGCTACACCTTC. It codes for CASSTDGDGYTF.

This clonotype has only a few counts. This sequence joins TRBV2 and TRBJ2-2, with a possible D match to TRBD2 (6 bases). Germline lookup yields CDR1 SNHLY and CDR2 FYNNEI. This CDR3 is 16 amino acids long. Between the trimmed V and J ends, which lost 5 bases and 1 base, there was a span of 14 bases. The CDR3 nucleotides read TGTGCCAGCAGTACACCCGAGGGAGGGAACACCGGGGAGCTGTTTTTT. It encodes CASSTPEGGNTGELFF.

This clonotype was found a few times. The V and J genes are TRBV11-2 and TRBJ2-1, with D unresolved. The V gene's germline CDR1 is SGHAT and CDR2 FQNNGV. CDR3 size: 14 residues. Trimming took off 2 bases at V and 8 bases at J, with 13 bases between the two ends. CDR3 nucleotides: TGTGCCAGCAGCTTACGCTCCCGAGGCGATGAGCAGTTCTTC. Translation: CASSLRSRGDEQFF.

V gene TRBV7-9 combines with J gene TRBJ1-6; D not certain. The CDR3 has 15 amino acids. Germline loops: CDR1 SEHNR, CDR2 FQNEAQ (reference sequence). Trimming removed 4 bases at V and 8 bases at J, with 15 bases between. CDR3 region: CASSSRVARYSPLHF. As DNA, the CDR3 is TGTGCCAGCAGCTCCCGTGTGGCGAGGTATTCACCCCTCCACTTT.

This clonotype has more than one count but fewer than ten. This chain joins TRBV6-1 and TRBJ2-2, with 7 bases lining up with TRBD1. The germline CDR1 and CDR2 sequences are MNHNS and SASEGT. The CDR3 is 16 amino acids. J lost 0 bases, V lost 2 bases, and 3 bases had no gene match. The CDR3 DNA reads TGTGCCAGCAGTGAATTTGGGACAGCGAACACCGGGGAGCTGTTTTTT. Amino acid sequence: CASSEFGTANTGELFF.

This clonotype was seen many times. The chain has TRBV7-9 and TRBJ2-1; 8 nucleotides line up with TRBD2. V lost 3 bases to trimming and J lost 10 bases; unmatched junction nucleotides: 2. The CDR3 spans 12 residues. The germline gives CDR1 SEHNR, CDR2 FQNEAQ (reference sequence). The chain's CDR3 is CASSFGGEEQFF. The CDR3 DNA is TGTGCCAGCAGCTTCGGGGGGGAGGAGCAGTTCTTC.

The table lists this clonotype with a few counts. The V and J genes are TRBV7-6 and TRBJ1-2; D is ambiguous. Deletions cut 2 bases from V and 8 bases from J, with 9 bases between. Germline V lookup: CDR1 SGHVS, CDR2 FNYEAQ. The length of the CDR3 is 12 residues. CDR3 sequence reads: CASSLLGEGYTF. CDR3 sequence (DNA): TGTGCCAGCAGCTTATTGGGTGAAGGCTACACCTTC.

V usage is TRBV6-6 and J usage is TRBJ2-5, with 13 bases identical to TRBD2. Germline V gene lookup returns CDR1 MNHNY and CDR2 SVGAGI (reference sequence). Trimming cost V 2 bases and J 2 bases; bases outside gene matches: 2. CDR3 length: 16 amino acids. Here the CDR3 reads CASSYPTSGGQETQYF. Here the CDR3 DNA reads TGTGCCAGCAGTTACCCGACTAGCGGGGGGCAAGAGACCCAGTACTTC.

Many counts were recorded for this clonotype. This chain joins TRBV7-9 and TRBJ2-3, with 8 bases aligning to TRBD1. V shed 4 bases, J shed 0 bases, and the junction held 3 bases outside the gene matches. The CDR3 runs to 15 residues. Germline values: CDR1 SEHNR, CDR2 FQNEAQ (reference sequence). In DNA form, the CDR3 reads TGTGCCAGCAGCTACCGGGACAGGAGCACAGATACGCAGTATTTT. This codes for CASSYRDRSTDTQYF.

Notes on this clonotype: A much larger clone differs from this one at a single base, so this may be a read error. The rearrangement joins TRBV28 to TRBJ2-5, with D possibly being TRBD1 (5 bases). Trimming left V 3 bases short and J 2 bases short, with 16 bases between. CDR3 length: 16 amino acids. Germline V lookup: CDR1 MDHEN, CDR2 SYDVKM. In DNA, the CDR3 is TGTGCCAGCAGTTTCACCGCGGACACACCGCAAGAGACCCAGTACTTC. This codes for CASSFTADTPQETQYF.

This chain connects TRBV7-9 to TRBJ2-2, with D perhaps matching TRBD2 (6 bases). This CDR3 has 14 amino acids. The germline V gene has CDR1 SEHNR and CDR2 FQNEAQ (reference sequence). Trimming cost V 11 bases and J 2 bases, with 15 bases left between them. The CDR3 DNA follows: TGTGCCGGCTGGCGGGACGGAAACACCGGGGAGCTGTTTTTT. Residues: CAGWRDGNTGELFF.

The chain employs TRBV6-9 and TRBJ2-7, with TRBD1 matching over 7 bases. Germline loops: CDR1 MNHGY, CDR2 SVAAGI. J gave up 7 bases and V 1 base, and 16 bases lay outside the gene matches. There are 17 residues in the CDR3. The CDR3 region has the DNA TGTGCCAGCAGTTATTACGGAGACAGGGAAGGGGCGCGGGAGCAGTACTTC. Translating it yields CASSYYGDREGAREQYF.

The chain combines TRBV29-1 with TRBJ2-7; D possibly uses TRBD1 or TRBD2 (5 bases each). V lost 4 bases to trimming and J lost 2 bases, with 12 bases between them. Germline loops: CDR1 SQVTM, CDR2 ANQGSEA. The CDR3 sequence is 13 residues long. In DNA form, the CDR3 reads TGCAGCGTTGGAGGGGTTTCCGCCTACGAGCAGTACTTC. Translating gives CSVGGVSAYEQYF.